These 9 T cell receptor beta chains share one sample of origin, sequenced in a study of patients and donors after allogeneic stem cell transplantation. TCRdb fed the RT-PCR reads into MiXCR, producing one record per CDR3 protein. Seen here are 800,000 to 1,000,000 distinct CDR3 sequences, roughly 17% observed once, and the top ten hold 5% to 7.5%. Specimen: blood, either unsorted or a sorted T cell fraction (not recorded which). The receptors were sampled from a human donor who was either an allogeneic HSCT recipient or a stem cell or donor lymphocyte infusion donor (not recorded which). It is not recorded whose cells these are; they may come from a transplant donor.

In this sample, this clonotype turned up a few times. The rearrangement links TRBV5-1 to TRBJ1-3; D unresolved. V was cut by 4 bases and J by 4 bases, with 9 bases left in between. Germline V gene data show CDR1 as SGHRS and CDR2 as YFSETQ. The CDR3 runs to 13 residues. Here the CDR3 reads CASSEPTGNTIYF. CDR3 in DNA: TGCGCCAGCAGCGAACCTACAGGAAACACCATATATTTT. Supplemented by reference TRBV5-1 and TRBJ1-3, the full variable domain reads KAGVTQTPRYLIKTRGQQVTLSCSPISGHRSVSWYQQTPGQGLQFLFEYFSETQRNKGNFPGRFSGRQFSNSRSEMNVSTLELGDSALYLCASSEPTGNTIYFGEGSWLTVV.

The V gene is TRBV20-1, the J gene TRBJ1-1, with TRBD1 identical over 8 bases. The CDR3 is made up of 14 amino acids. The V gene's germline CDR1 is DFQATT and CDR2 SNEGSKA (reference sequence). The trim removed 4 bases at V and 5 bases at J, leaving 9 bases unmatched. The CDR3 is CSATAGGTGTEAFF. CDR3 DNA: TGCAGTGCTACCGCAGGGGGCACAGGGACTGAAGCTTTCTTT.

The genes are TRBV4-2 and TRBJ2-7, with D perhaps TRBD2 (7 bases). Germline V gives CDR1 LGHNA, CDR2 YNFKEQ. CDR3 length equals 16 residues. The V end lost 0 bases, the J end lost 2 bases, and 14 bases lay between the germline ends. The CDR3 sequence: CASSQDGGGTPYEQYF. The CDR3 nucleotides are TGTGCCAGCAGCCAAGATGGGGGGGGGACACCCTACGAGCAGTACTTC.

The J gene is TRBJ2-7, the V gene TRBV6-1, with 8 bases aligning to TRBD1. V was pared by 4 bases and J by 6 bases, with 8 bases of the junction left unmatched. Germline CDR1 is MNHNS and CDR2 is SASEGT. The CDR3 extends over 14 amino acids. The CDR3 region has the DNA TGTGCCAGCAGTGTGTCAGGGGGCTGGGTCGAGCAGTACTTC. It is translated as CASSVSGGWVEQYF.

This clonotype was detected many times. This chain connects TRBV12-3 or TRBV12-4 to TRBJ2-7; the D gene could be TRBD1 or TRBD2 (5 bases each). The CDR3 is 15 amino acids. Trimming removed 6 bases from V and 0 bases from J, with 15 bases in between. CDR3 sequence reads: CASSTSGQYSYEQYF. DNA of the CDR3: TGTGCCAGCAGCACGAGCGGACAATACTCCTACGAGCAGTACTTC.

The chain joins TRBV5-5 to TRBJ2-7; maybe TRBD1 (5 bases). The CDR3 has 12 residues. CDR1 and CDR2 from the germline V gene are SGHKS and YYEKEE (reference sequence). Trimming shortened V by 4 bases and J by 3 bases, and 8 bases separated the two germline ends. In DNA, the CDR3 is TGTGCCAGCAGCGAGGACAACTACGAGCAGTACTTC. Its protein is CASSEDNYEQYF. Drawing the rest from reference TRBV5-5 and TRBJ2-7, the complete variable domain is DAGVTQSPTHLIKTRGQQVTLRCSPISGHKSVSWYQQVLGQGPQFIFQYYEKEERGRGNFPDRFSARQFPNYSSELNVNALLLGDSALYLCASSEDNYEQYFGPGTRLTVT.

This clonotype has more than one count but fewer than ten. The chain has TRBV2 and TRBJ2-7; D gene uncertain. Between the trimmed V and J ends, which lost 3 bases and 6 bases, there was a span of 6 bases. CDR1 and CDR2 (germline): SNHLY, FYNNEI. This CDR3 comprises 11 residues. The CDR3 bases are TGTGCCAGCAGTGAGAGGCGCGAGCAGTACTTC. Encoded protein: CASSERREQYF.

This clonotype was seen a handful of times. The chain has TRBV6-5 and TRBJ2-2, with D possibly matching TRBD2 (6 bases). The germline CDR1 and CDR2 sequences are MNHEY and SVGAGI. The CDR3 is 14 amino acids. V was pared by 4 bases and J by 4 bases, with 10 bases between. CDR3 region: CASSSRTITGELFF. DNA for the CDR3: TGTGCCAGCAGTTCCAGGACTATCACCGGGGAGCTGTTTTTT.

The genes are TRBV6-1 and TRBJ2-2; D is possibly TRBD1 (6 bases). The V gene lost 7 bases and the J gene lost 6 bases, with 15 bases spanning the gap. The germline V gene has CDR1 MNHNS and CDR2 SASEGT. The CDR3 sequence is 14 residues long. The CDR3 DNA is TGTGCCAGCAATCCTCTCAGGGGTCCCGGGGAGCTGTTTTTT. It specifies CASNPLRGPGELFF.